This TCR beta chain is from a study of cytomegalovirus exposure and HLA in healthy donors. PCR primers comprised 60 Vbeta and 13 Jbeta primers. Only in-frame clones appear in the TCRdb table, and some are missing; sequencing was by immunoSEQ multiplex PCR. Of 200,000 to 250,000 clones in the sample, approximately 80% were seen once. There are a few counts of this clone. The ends were cut back, 7 bases at V and 6 bases at J, with 13 bases in the middle. Germline loops: CDR1 SNHLY, CDR2 FYNNEI. This CDR3 has 13 amino acids. This clonotype originated in a man aged 25-40 years in good health and CMV-seronegative. The V gene is TRBV2, the J gene TRBJ2-1; tentative D call: TRBD2 (5 bases). The sample taken for sequencing was PBMCs. CDR3 sequence: CASMERLANEQFF. For the CDR3, the DNA is TGTGCCAGCATGGAGAGGCTAGCCAATGAGCAGTTCTTC.